The 29 T cell receptor beta chains given below trace back to one sample, sequenced in a study of blood T cell repertoires in COVID-19. TCRdb keeps only in-frame clones here, not all; method: immunoSEQ multiplex PCR. The table includes about 45,000 clones, around 80% detected once. Material for sequencing was peripheral blood. Receptors were obtained from an older man in a cohort sampled during active COVID-19.

CDR3 sequence reads: CASRASGREQYF. DNA for the CDR3: TGTGCCAGCAGGGCTAGCGGCAGGGAGCAGTACTTC. This chain connects TRBV6-5 to TRBJ2-7; TRBD2 matches at 7 bases. Trimming cost V 6 bases and J 7 bases; bases outside gene matches: 6. CDR3 length: 12 residues. Germline lookup yields CDR1 MNHEY and CDR2 SVGAGI.

The chain has TRBV28 and TRBJ2-3, with D possibly being TRBD2 (6 bases). The germline V gene encodes CDR1 MDHEN and CDR2 SYDVKM. CDR3 length equals 14 residues. Trimming stripped 3 bases from V and 10 bases from J, with 17 bases between. CDR3 DNA: TGTGCCAGCAGTTTTCCCCATCGGGGGTTCGCGCAGTATTTT. As protein: CASSFPHRGFAQYF.

This clone has just a few counts. The chain has TRBV7-2 and TRBJ2-7; a weak D match, TRBD1 (5 bases). Deletions cut 3 bases from V and 5 bases from J, with 17 bases between. The CDR3 has 15 amino acids. CDR1 and CDR2 from the germline V gene are SGHTA and FQGNSA. The CDR3, as DNA: TGTGCCAGCAGCTTGCAAGGACACCGGGTCGACGAGCAGTACTTC. Amino acid sequence: CASSLQGHRVDEQYF.

V and J are TRBV12-3 or TRBV12-4 and TRBJ1-1, with a weak D call TRBD1 (6 bases). This CDR3 spans 13 amino acids. V lost 5 bases, J lost 5 bases, and 12 bases lay in between. The CDR3 sequence is CASSPQGLTEAFF. The CDR3 bases are TGTGCCAGCAGTCCACAGGGATTGACTGAAGCTTTCTTT.

The chain combines TRBV28 with TRBJ1-5; unclear D gene. Germline-derived CDR1 and CDR2 are MDHEN and SYDVKM. This CDR3 has 12 amino acids. Deletions cut 3 bases from V and 5 bases from J, with 5 bases between. CDR3 amino acids: CASSFSHQPQHF. As DNA, the CDR3 is TGTGCCAGCAGTTTCTCCCATCAGCCCCAGCATTTT. Variable domain in full (rest from reference TRBV28 and TRBJ1-5): DVKVTQSSRYLVKRTGEKVFLECVQDMDHENMFWYRQDPGLGLRLIYFSYDVKMKEKGDIPEGYSVSREKKERFSLILESASTNQTSMYLCASSFSHQPQHFGDGTRLSIL.

The chain employs TRBV10-3 and TRBJ1-2, with D tentatively TRBD1 (6 bases). The V gene lost 1 base and the J gene lost 8 bases, with 17 bases spanning the gap. CDR3 length: 15 residues. Germline CDR1 reads ENHRY; CDR2 reads SYGVKD. CDR3 in amino acids: CAISEFMQGIVGYTF. DNA for the CDR3: TGTGCCATCAGTGAGTTTATGCAGGGGATTGTAGGCTACACCTTC.

The chain is built from TRBV18 and TRBJ1-4, with 11 bases identical to TRBD1. V lost 2 bases and J lost 3; bases outside the gene matches: 5. CDR1 KGHSH and CDR2 LQKENI come from the germline V gene. This CDR3 region has 17 residues. The CDR3 spells CASSPGTGGTANEKLFF. The CDR3 nucleotides read TGTGCCAGCTCACCAGGGACAGGGGGAACGGCTAATGAAAAACTGTTTTTT.

This clone was found a few times. The chain links TRBV6-1 to TRBJ2-7; maybe TRBD1 (6 bases). The CDR3 totals 15 residues. CDR1 and CDR2 (germline): MNHNS, SASEGT. Trimming pared 1 base from V and 6 bases from J, leaving 16 bases between. The CDR3 spells CASSEVRQAGGEQYF. The CDR3 coding sequence is TGTGCCAGCAGTGAAGTGAGACAGGCCGGTGGCGAGCAGTACTTC.

The chain employs TRBV14 and TRBJ2-5, with 12 nucleotides matching TRBD2. The germline gives CDR1 SGHDN, CDR2 FVKESK. The CDR3 runs 17 residues. V trimming: 4 bases; J trimming: 7 bases; junction bases outside the gene matches: 13. The CDR3 here is CASSLWTSGMGKMTQYF. CDR3 DNA: TGTGCCAGCAGCCTTTGGACTAGCGGGATGGGCAAGATGACCCAGTACTTC.

V gene TRBV5-1 combines with J gene TRBJ1-5, with 9 bases that match TRBD1. Germline V gives CDR1 SGHRS, CDR2 YFSETQ. The J segment lost 5 bases and the V segment lost 4 bases, leaving 7 bases of the junction unmatched. This CDR3 is 15 amino acids long. CDR3 region: CASSLDRGGDQPQHF. The CDR3 bases are TGCGCCAGCAGCCTGGACAGGGGCGGCGATCAGCCCCAGCATTTT.

V gene TRBV6-6 combines with J gene TRBJ2-7; TRBD1 is a possible D gene (5 bases). The CDR3 is 17 residues long. Germline V gene lookup returns CDR1 MNHNY and CDR2 SVGAGI (reference sequence). V gave up 5 bases and J gave up 1 base, with 21 bases separating them. The DNA for the CDR3 is TGTGCCAGCAGTCCCCGATTTCCAGGACAACTATCCTACGAGCAGTACTTC. It translates to CASSPRFPGQLSYEQYF.

This clone occurred a few times. This rearrangement joins TRBV7-8 to TRBJ2-1, with TRBD2 matching 13 bases. The CDR3 has 21 amino acids. Germline CDR1 and CDR2: SGHVS and FQNEAQ. Trimming took 4 bases from V and 5 from J; bases not matched to a gene: 20. Here the CDR3 DNA reads TGTGCCAGCAGCTACCCAAGGCGTACTGGTAGAGGACTAGCGGGGGACAATGAGCAGTTCTTC. Its protein is CASSYPRRTGRGLAGDNEQFF. Full variable domain (outside the CDR3, taken from reference TRBV7-8 and TRBJ2-1): GAGVSQSPRYKVAKRGQDVALRCDPISGHVSLFWYQQALGQGPEFLTYFQNEAQLDKSGLPSDRFFAERPEGSVSTLKIQRTQQEDSAVYLCASSYPRRTGRGLAGDNEQFFGPGTRLTVL.

The genes are TRBV27 and TRBJ2-7, with D perhaps matching TRBD1 (6 bases). Trimming took off 3 bases at V and 7 bases at J, with 16 bases between the two ends. The V gene's germline CDR1 is MNHEY and CDR2 SMNVEV (reference sequence). The CDR3 length is 14 residues. CDR3 nucleotide sequence: TGTGCCAGCAGTTTCCGGGACACATCGAGGGAGCAGTACTTC. Amino acid sequence: CASSFRDTSREQYF.

In the case of this clone: No conserved phenylalanine or tryptophan is present at the end of the CDR3, so a read error is the likely explanation. The DNA is omitted, as the CDR3 cannot be located on it reliably, and the CDR3 follows TCRdb's listing. The chain is built from TRBV11-1 and TRBJ1-1; the table's D call, TRBD1, has no DNA check behind it. 10 amino acids form the CDR3, both terminal residues included. CDR1 and CDR2 from the germline V gene are SGHAT and FQDESV (reference sequence). CDR3 sequence: CASSSSGQLH.

The rearrangement links TRBV19 to TRBJ1-5, with D perhaps TRBD1 (5 bases). V was trimmed by 10 bases and J by 0 bases, leaving 10 bases between them. Germline lookup yields CDR1 LNHDA and CDR2 SQIVND (reference sequence). There are 13 residues in the CDR3. This CDR3 is CATADSSNQPQHF. Here the CDR3 DNA reads TGTGCCACCGCAGACAGTAGCAATCAGCCCCAGCATTTT.

The chain carries TRBV24-1 and TRBJ2-2; 10 positions agree with TRBD1. From germline, CDR1 is KGHDR and CDR2 SFDVKD. The CDR3 runs 16 residues. V gave up 4 bases and J gave up 4 bases; unmatched junction bases: 5. For the CDR3, the DNA is TGTGCCACCAGTGAGCGGGACAGGGGATTCACCGGGGAGCTGTTTTTT. Encoded protein: CATSERDRGFTGELFF.

Remarks on this clone: The junction departs from germline at one end; a sequencing error may be responsible. The chain is built from TRBV28 and TRBJ1-2, with 9 nucleotides matching TRBD1. The CDR3 runs 15 residues. Germline V gene data show CDR1 as MDHEN and CDR2 as SYDVKM. CDR3 coding DNA: TGTGCCAGCACTTTAGGTGGGACAGGGTTCTATGGCTACACCTTC. It codes for CASTLGGTGFYGYTF.

A few counts support this clone. The V call is TRBV5-4, the J call TRBJ2-3; 7 nucleotides line up with TRBD2. Losses at the gene ends were 0 bases for V and 0 bases for J; bases not matched to a gene: 4. Germline values: CDR1 SGHNT, CDR2 YYREEE (reference sequence). This CDR3 has 16 amino acids. The CDR3 DNA follows: TGTGCCAGCAGCTTGGGGGCGGGGGTCAGCACAGATACGCAGTATTTT. Translation: CASSLGAGVSTDTQYF.

J is TRBJ2-5 and V is TRBV5-6; TRBD2 matches 8 bases. After removal of 2 bases from V and 3 bases from J, the junction contained 18 bases not matched to a gene. Germline values: CDR1 SGHDT, CDR2 YYEEEE. The CDR3 is made up of 19 amino acids. CDR3 coding DNA: TGTGCCAGCAGCTTTTTCCTACCCTCCGGGACTAGGGCCGAAGAGACCCAGTACTTC. Residues: CASSFFLPSGTRAEETQYF.

The chain combines TRBV28 with TRBJ1-6; TRBD1 is a possible D gene (6 bases). This CDR3 comprises 14 residues. Between the trimmed V and J ends, which lost 7 bases and 4 bases, there was a span of 11 bases. Per germline, CDR1 MDHEN and CDR2 SYDVKM. CDR3 DNA sequence: TGTGCCAGCACCAGGGGCAGGTATAATTCACCCCTCCACTTT. It translates to CASTRGRYNSPLHF.

The chain combines TRBV20-1 with TRBJ2-7; 9 bases map to TRBD2. V lost 0 bases, J lost 9 bases, and 0 bases stayed unmatched. The CDR3 runs 11 residues. Germline-derived CDR1 and CDR2 are DFQATT and SNEGSKA (reference sequence). As DNA, the CDR3 is TGCAGTGCTAGAGAAGCGGGAGGGCAGTACTTC. It translates to CSAREAGGQYF.

This rearrangement joins TRBV5-1 to TRBJ1-1, with D perhaps TRBD1 (5 bases). Looked up from germline, CDR1 is SGHRS and CDR2 is YFSETQ. The CDR3 consists of 15 residues. The ends were cut back, 4 bases at V and 2 bases at J, with 15 bases in the middle. The CDR3 sequence is CASSKIGAANTEAFF. CDR3 in DNA: TGCGCCAGCAGCAAAATAGGGGCGGCCAACACTGAAGCTTTCTTT.

The V and J genes are TRBV5-1 and TRBJ2-2, with 15 bases aligning to TRBD2. The CDR3 runs to 16 residues. J gave up 5 bases and V 4 bases, and 3 bases lay outside the gene matches. Germline lookup yields CDR1 SGHRS and CDR2 YFSETQ. This CDR3 reads CASSAGTSGGTGELFF. DNA for the CDR3: TGCGCCAGCAGCGCCGGGACTAGCGGGGGGACCGGGGAGCTGTTTTTT.

V is TRBV18 and J is TRBJ2-5; 8 nucleotides match TRBD2. From germline, CDR1 is KGHSH and CDR2 LQKENI. The length of the CDR3 is 14 residues. Trimming removed 6 bases from V and 4 bases from J; junction bases left unmatched: 7. The CDR3 is CASSHRRGGETQYF. For the CDR3, the DNA is TGTGCCAGCTCCCACCGTCGGGGGGGAGAGACCCAGTACTTC.

The V and J genes are TRBV28 and TRBJ1-1; D is possibly TRBD1 (5 bases). CDR3 size: 15 residues. Germline CDR1 reads MDHEN; CDR2 reads SYDVKM. V dropped 1 base and J dropped 6 bases, with 15 bases sitting between them. CDR3 sequence: CASSLYSGAMAEAFF. The CDR3 bases are TGTGCCAGCAGTTTATATAGTGGGGCGATGGCTGAAGCTTTCTTT.

CDR3 coding DNA: TGTGCCACCAGCAGAGATCGGGTTAGCGGGGGATCCTACGAGCAGTACTTC. Amino acids: CATSRDRVSGGSYEQYF. The chain uses TRBV15 and TRBJ2-7, with TRBD2 matching 9 bases. CDR1 is LNHNV and CDR2 is YYDKDF in the germline V gene (reference sequence). Trimming at V came to 0 bases and at J to 1 base, leaving 7 bases not matched to a gene. The CDR3 has 17 amino acids. Supplemented by reference TRBV15 and TRBJ2-7, the full variable domain reads DAMVIQNPRYQVTQFGKPVTLSCSQTLNHNVMYWYQQKSSQAPKLLFHYYDKDFNNEADTPDNFQSRRPNTSFCFLDIRSPGLGDTAMYLCATSRDRVSGGSYEQYFGPGTRLTVT.

The chain recombines TRBV2 with TRBJ2-7; D not resolved. The CDR3 is 16 residues long. The germline V gene has CDR1 SNHLY and CDR2 FYNNEI. V shed 0 bases and J shed 0 bases, with 12 bases lying between them. The CDR3 DNA sequence: TGTGCCAGCAGTGAAGCGTGGGCAACCAGCTCCTACGAGCAGTACTTC. Residues: CASSEAWATSSYEQYF.

The sample holds a few counts of this clone. The V call is TRBV5-1, the J call TRBJ2-7, with 11 bases identical to TRBD2. The CDR3 totals 16 residues. CDR1 is SGHRS and CDR2 is YFSETQ in the germline V gene. J was trimmed by 5 bases and V by 0 bases; bases with no gene match: 7. This CDR3 reads CASSLEGSGRAHEQYF. CDR3 DNA sequence: TGCGCCAGCAGCTTGGAGGGTAGCGGGAGGGCCCACGAGCAGTACTTC. The complete variable domain, with remaining parts taken from reference TRBV5-1 and TRBJ2-7, reads KAGVTQTPRYLIKTRGQQVTLSCSPISGHRSVSWYQQTPGQGLQFLFEYFSETQRNKGNFPGRFSGRQFSNSRSEMNVSTLELGDSALYLCASSLEGSGRAHEQYFGPGTRLTVT.

This chain connects TRBV7-2 to TRBJ2-7; 7 nucleotides match TRBD1. The CDR3 consists of 15 residues. Germline loops: CDR1 SGHTA, CDR2 FQGNSA. V gave up 3 bases and J gave up 3 bases; unmatched junction bases: 8. The CDR3 sequence: CASSLRTRQGYEQYF. CDR3 coding DNA: TGTGCCAGCAGCTTGAGGACCCGACAGGGCTACGAGCAGTACTTC.